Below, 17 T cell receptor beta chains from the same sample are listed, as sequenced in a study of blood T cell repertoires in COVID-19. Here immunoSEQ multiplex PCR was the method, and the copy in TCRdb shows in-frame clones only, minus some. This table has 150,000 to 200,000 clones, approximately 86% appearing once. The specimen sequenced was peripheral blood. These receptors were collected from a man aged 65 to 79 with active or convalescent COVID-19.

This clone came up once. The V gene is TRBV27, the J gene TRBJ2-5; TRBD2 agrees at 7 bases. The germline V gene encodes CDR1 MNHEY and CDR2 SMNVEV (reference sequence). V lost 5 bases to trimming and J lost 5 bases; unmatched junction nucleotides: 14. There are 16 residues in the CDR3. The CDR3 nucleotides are TGTGCCAGCAGTCTAACCCGGGCGGGGGTTGGGGAGACCCAGTACTTC. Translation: CASSLTRAGVGETQYF.

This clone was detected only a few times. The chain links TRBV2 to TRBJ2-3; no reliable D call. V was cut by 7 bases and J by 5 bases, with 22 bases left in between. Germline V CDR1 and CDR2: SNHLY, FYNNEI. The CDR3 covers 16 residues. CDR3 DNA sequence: TGTGCCAGCAATCCAGGCAGTCGATCCCCCGGAGATACGCAGTATTTT. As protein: CASNPGSRSPGDTQYF.

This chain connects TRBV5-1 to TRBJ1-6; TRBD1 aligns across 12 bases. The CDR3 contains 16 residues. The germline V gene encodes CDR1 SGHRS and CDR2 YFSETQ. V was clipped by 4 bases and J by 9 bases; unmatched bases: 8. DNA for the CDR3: TGCGCCAGCAGCGGCACCGGGACAGGGGGCATTTCACCCCTCCACTTT. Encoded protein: CASSGTGTGGISPLHF.

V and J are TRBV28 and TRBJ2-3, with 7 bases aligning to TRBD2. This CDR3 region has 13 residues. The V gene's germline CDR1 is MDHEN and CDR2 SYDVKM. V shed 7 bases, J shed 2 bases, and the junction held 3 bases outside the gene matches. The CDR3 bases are TGTGCCAGCACACGACTAGCCACAGATACGCAGTATTTT. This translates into CASTRLATDTQYF.

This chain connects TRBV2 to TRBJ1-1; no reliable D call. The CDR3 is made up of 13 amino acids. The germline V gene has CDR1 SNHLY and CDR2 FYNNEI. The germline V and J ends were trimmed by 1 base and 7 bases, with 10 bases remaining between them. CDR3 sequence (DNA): TGTGCCAGCAGTGAAGTGACGCGAGGTGAAGCTTTCTTT. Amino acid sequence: CASSEVTRGEAFF.

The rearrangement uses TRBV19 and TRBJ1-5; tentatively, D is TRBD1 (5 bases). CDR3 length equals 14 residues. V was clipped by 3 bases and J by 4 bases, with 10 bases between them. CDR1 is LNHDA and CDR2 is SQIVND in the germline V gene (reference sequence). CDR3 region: CASSIQGMNQPQHF. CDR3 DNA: TGTGCCAGTAGTATTCAGGGAATGAATCAGCCCCAGCATTTT.

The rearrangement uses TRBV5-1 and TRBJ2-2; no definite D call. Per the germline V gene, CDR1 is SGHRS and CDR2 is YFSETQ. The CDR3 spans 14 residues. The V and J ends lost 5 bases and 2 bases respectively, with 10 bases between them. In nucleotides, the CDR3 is TGCGCCAGCAGTCCCAGGCCAAACACCGGGGAGCTGTTTTTT. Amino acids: CASSPRPNTGELFF.

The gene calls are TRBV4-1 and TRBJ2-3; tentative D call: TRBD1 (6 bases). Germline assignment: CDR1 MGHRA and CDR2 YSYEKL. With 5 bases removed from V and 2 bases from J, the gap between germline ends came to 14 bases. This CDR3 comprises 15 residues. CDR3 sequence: CASSNPTGHTDTQYF. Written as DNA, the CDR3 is TGCGCCAGCAGCAACCCGACGGGACACACAGATACGCAGTATTTT.

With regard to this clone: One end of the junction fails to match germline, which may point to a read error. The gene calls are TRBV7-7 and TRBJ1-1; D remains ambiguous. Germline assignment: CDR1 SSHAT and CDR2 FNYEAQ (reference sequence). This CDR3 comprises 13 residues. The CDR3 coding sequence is TGTGCTAGCAGCTTACTCGTCAACACTGAAGCTTTCTTT. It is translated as CASSLLVNTEAFF.

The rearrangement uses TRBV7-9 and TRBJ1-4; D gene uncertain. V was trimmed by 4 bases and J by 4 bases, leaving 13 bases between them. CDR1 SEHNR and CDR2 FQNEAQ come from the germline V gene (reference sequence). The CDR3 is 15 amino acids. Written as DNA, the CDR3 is TGTGCCAGCAGCTCCTACAGTTATTATAATGAAAAACTGTTTTTT. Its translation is CASSSYSYYNEKLFF. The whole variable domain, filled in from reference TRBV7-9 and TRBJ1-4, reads DTGVSQNPRHKITKRGQNVTFRCDPISEHNRLYWYRQTLGQGPEFLTYFQNEAQLEKSRLLSDRFSAERPKGSFSTLEIQRTEQGDSAMYLCASSSYSYYNEKLFFGSGTQLSVL.

In DNA form, the CDR3 reads TGTGCCAGCAGCACTAGGGTCACACAAGAGACCCAGTACTTC. Translation: CASSTRVTQETQYF. This chain uses TRBV7-6 with TRBJ2-5, with D maybe TRBD2 (5 bases). V shed 5 bases and J shed 2 bases, with 12 bases lying between them. Per the germline V gene, CDR1 is SGHVS and CDR2 is FNYEAQ. CDR3 size: 14 residues.

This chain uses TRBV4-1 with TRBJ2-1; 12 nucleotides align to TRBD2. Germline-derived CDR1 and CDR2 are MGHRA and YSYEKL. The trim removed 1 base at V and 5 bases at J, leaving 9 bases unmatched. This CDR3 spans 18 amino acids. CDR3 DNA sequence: TGCGCCAGCAGCCAAGCCGCGGTCCTAGCGGGGGGGAACAATGAGCAGTTCTTC. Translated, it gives CASSQAAVLAGGNNEQFF.

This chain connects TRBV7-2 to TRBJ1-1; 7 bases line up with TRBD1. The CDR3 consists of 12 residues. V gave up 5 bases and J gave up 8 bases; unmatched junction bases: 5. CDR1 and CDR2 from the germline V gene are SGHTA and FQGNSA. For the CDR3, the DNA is TGTGCCAGCAGCGAAGACAGGGTGGAAGCTTTCTTT. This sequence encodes CASSEDRVEAFF.

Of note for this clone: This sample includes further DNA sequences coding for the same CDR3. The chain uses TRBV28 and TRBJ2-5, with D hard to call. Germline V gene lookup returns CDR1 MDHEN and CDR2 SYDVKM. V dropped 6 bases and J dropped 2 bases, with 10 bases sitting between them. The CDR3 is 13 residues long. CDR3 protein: CASSLSRQETQYF. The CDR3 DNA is TGTGCCAGCAGCCTTTCGAGACAAGAGACCCAGTACTTC.

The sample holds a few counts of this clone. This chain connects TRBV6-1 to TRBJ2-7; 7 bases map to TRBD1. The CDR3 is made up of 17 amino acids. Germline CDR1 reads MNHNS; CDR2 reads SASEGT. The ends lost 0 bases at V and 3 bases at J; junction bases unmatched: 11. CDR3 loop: CASSEAFLTRGFYEQYF. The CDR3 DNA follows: TGTGCCAGCAGTGAAGCCTTCTTAACCAGGGGGTTCTACGAGCAGTACTTC.

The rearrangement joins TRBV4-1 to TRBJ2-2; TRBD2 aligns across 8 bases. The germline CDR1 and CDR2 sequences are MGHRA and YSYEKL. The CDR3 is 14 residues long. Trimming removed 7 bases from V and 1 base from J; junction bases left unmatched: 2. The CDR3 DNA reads TGCGCCAGCACGAGCGGGGGGAACACCGGGGAGCTGTTTTTT. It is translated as CASTSGGNTGELFF.

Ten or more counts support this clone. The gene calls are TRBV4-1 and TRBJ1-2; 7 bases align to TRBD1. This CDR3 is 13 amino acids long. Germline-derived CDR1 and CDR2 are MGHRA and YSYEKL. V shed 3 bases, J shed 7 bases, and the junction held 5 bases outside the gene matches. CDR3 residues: CASSHRQGFGYTF. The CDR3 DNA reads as TGCGCCAGCAGCCACCGACAGGGTTTTGGCTACACCTTC.